This T cell receptor (beta chain) was retrieved from a study of T cells after somatic rescue of genetic block. In this sample, this clone turned up once. This CDR3 is built from 14 residues. The V gene's germline CDR1 is LNHDA and CDR2 SQIVND (reference sequence). The V segment lost 2 bases and the J segment 5 bases; nucleotides outside the gene matches: 3. Some clones are missing from TCRdb's copy, which holds only in-frame ones; the method was immunoSEQ multiplex PCR. The repertoire holds some 90,000 clones, with 75% to 90% as singletons. V usage is TRBV19 and J usage is TRBJ1-5; 7 bases fit TRBD1. The source material was peripheral blood mononuclear cells (PBMCs). This clonotype was sampled from a woman aged 18 to 35. CDR3 residues: CASSIRGQDQPQHF. In DNA, the CDR3 is TGTGCCAGTAGTATAAGGGGGCAGGATCAGCCCCAGCATTTT.